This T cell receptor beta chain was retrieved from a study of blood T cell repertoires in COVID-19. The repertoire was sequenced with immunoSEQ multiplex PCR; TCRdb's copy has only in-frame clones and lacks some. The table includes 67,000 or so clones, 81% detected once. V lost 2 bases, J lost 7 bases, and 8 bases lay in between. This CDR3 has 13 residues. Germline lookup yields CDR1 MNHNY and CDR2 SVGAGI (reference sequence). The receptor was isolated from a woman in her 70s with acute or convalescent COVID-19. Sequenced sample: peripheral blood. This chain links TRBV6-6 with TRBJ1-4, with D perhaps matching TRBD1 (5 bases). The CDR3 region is CASSYDQGEKLFF. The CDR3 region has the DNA TGTGCCAGCAGTTACGATCAGGGTGAAAAACTGTTTTTT.